Listed here are 27 T cell receptor beta chains from one sample, sequenced in a study of EBV T-cell therapy then PD-1 blockade in nasopharyngeal carcinoma. For these TCRs, the target antigens are not known. Data came from immunoSEQ multiplex PCR; TCRdb stores just in-frame clones and leaves some out. The sample lists tens of thousands of clones, roughly four fifths seen once, with approximately 24% in the top ten. The treatment here: AdE1-LMPpoly-expanded autologous EBV-specific T-cell therapy followed by anti-PD-1 nivolumab. Sequencing used CD8+ T cells from blood, obtained at day -245 from a patient whose treatment included autologous EBV-specific T cells and nivolumab. All receptors derive from a man aged 35-49 years with nasopharyngeal carcinoma.

The J gene is TRBJ1-2, the V gene TRBV7-6; possible D gene TRBD1, 5 bases. The CDR3 covers 16 residues. Per the germline V gene, CDR1 is SGHVS and CDR2 is FNYEAQ. V lost 5 bases to trimming and J lost 7 bases, with 23 bases between them. The CDR3 sequence is CASSGSWGDSRGGYTF. CDR3 coding DNA: TGTGCCAGCAGCGGGAGTTGGGGCGACAGCCGGGGTGGCTACACCTTC.

This sequence joins TRBV27 and TRBJ1-6; perhaps TRBD1 as D (5 bases). This CDR3 is 11 amino acids long. The germline V gene has CDR1 MNHEY and CDR2 SMNVEV (reference sequence). V was shortened by 6 bases and J by 16 bases, with 13 bases between the two germline ends. The DNA for the CDR3 is TGTGCCAGCAGCGACAGTCGTGATCTCCACTTT. The encoded protein is CASSDSRDLHF.

Comments on this clone: A junction boundary mismatches the germline segment, possibly from a read error. This chain links TRBV27 with TRBJ2-5; 9 bases align to TRBD2. Germline V gene data show CDR1 as MNHEY and CDR2 as SMNVEV (reference sequence). The length of the CDR3 is 13 residues. CDR3 DNA: TGTGCCAGCAGTTTAGGGCGGGGGGGCCTTCGGCACTTC. Its protein product is CASSLGRGGLRHF.

The rearrangement uses TRBV9 and TRBJ2-1; 7 bases agree with TRBD2. The CDR3 covers 16 residues. Per germline, CDR1 SGDLS and CDR2 YYNGEE. V trimming: 4 bases; J trimming: 0 bases; junction bases outside the gene matches: 7. The CDR3 nucleotides read TGTGCCAGCAGCCTGGAATGGGGGGGCTCCTACAATGAGCAGTTCTTC. It translates to CASSLEWGGSYNEQFF.

The chain couples TRBV28 to TRBJ1-6, with D uncertain. Germline V lookup: CDR1 MDHEN, CDR2 SYDVKM. The length of the CDR3 is 16 residues. V lost 5 bases to trimming and J lost 0 bases, with 11 bases between them. The CDR3 region has the DNA TGTGCCAGCAGTCCCCTTACAGACTCCTATAATTCACCCCTCCACTTT. Its translation is CASSPLTDSYNSPLHF.

The CDR3 sequence is CASSFLGGTGNTIYF. For the CDR3, the DNA is TGTGCCAGCAGCTTTTTGGGGGGCACTGGAAACACCATATATTTT. The chain is built from TRBV28 and TRBJ1-3; D is possibly TRBD1 (6 bases). Trimming stripped 6 bases from V and 2 bases from J, with 14 bases between. The CDR3 contains 15 residues. CDR1 and CDR2 (germline): MDHEN, SYDVKM.

This clone appeared once. The V call is TRBV28, the J call TRBJ1-5, with a possible D match to TRBD1 (5 bases). The germline V gene encodes CDR1 MDHEN and CDR2 SYDVKM. CDR3 size: 14 residues. Trimming took off 2 bases at V and 1 base at J, with 6 bases between the two ends. CDR3 coding DNA: TGTGCCAGCAGTTTAGGGGACAGCAATCAGCCCCAGCATTTT. Translation: CASSLGDSNQPQHF.

This clone was observed a single time. This rearrangement joins TRBV6-4 to TRBJ2-1, with D possibly being TRBD2 (5 bases). The germline V gene has CDR1 MRHNA and CDR2 SNTAGT. V shed 4 bases and J shed 6 bases, with 10 bases lying between them. This CDR3 is built from 13 residues. DNA for the CDR3: TGTGCCAGCAGTGGTAGTCGGGGCAATGAGCAGTTCTTC. As protein: CASSGSRGNEQFF.

The table lists this clone with a few counts. The chain joins TRBV7-6 to TRBJ1-1; no clear D. CDR3 length: 14 amino acids. CDR1 is SGHVS and CDR2 is FNYEAQ in the germline V gene. Trimming stripped 5 bases from V and 1 base from J, with 11 bases between. Here the CDR3 reads CASSQTDANTEAFF. DNA for the CDR3: TGTGCCAGCAGCCAGACGGACGCGAACACTGAAGCTTTCTTT.

This clone was seen more than once but under ten times. The rearrangement links TRBV6-2 or TRBV6-3 to TRBJ2-2; possible D gene TRBD1, 6 bases. CDR1 and CDR2 (germline): MNHEY, SVGEGT. The CDR3 runs to 15 residues. Deletions cut 6 bases from V and 1 base from J, with 12 bases between. The CDR3 sequence is CASSSSTGNTGELFF. The CDR3 coding sequence is TGTGCCAGCAGCTCTTCGACAGGGAACACCGGGGAGCTGTTTTTT.

The table lists this clone with a few counts. The chain employs TRBV6-1 and TRBJ1-5; tentative D call: TRBD1 (6 bases). Trimming stripped 4 bases from V and 2 bases from J, with 15 bases between. From germline, CDR1 is MNHNS and CDR2 SASEGT. The CDR3 is 16 residues long. The CDR3 DNA reads as TGTGCCAGCAGTGCAGACGAAGGGGGGGGCAATCAGCCCCAGCATTTT. Translated: CASSADEGGGNQPQHF.

The chain recombines TRBV6-5 with TRBJ1-5, with 7 bases aligning to TRBD1. V was pared by 5 bases and J by 6 bases, with 7 bases of the junction left unmatched. The germline V gene encodes CDR1 MNHEY and CDR2 SVGAGI. This CDR3 spans 14 amino acids. The CDR3 sequence: CASSSQGGTQPQHF. CDR3 nucleotides: TGTGCCAGCAGTAGTCAAGGGGGCACTCAGCCCCAGCATTTT.

This clone was observed a handful of times. The chain uses TRBV4-1 and TRBJ1-6; no clear D gene. Between the trimmed V and J ends, which lost 3 bases and 5 bases, there was a span of 5 bases. The CDR3 contains 13 residues. Germline V CDR1 and CDR2: MGHRA, YSYEKL. The DNA of the CDR3 is TGCGCCAGCAGCCAGATACATAATTCACCCCTCCACTTT. Translated, it gives CASSQIHNSPLHF.

The V and J genes are TRBV9 and TRBJ2-1; TRBD2 matches 9 bases. This CDR3 comprises 15 residues. The germline V gene encodes CDR1 SGDLS and CDR2 YYNGEE. V lost 4 bases and J lost 2; bases outside the gene matches: 4. CDR3 in amino acids: CASSLGGGAYNEQFF. The CDR3, as DNA: TGTGCCAGCAGCTTAGGCGGGGGGGCCTACAATGAGCAGTTCTTC.

The chain combines TRBV7-8 with TRBJ2-1, with D possibly matching TRBD2 (5 bases). V was shortened by 4 bases and J by 14 bases, with 18 bases between the two germline ends. Looked up from germline, CDR1 is SGHVS and CDR2 is FQNEAQ. CDR3 length: 13 amino acids. In DNA form, the CDR3 reads TGTGCCAGCAGCTCCCTTCTGGGTTCCGGGGAGTTCTTC. This codes for CASSSLLGSGEFF.

This clone is a singleton in its sample. CDR3 nucleotide sequence: TGTGCCAGCAGCCGAGACAGGGGGAGTTTTGATACGCAGTATTTT. This sequence encodes CASSRDRGSFDTQYF. The rearrangement links TRBV7-3 to TRBJ2-3; 9 bases fit TRBD1. The V gene's germline CDR1 is SGHTA and CDR2 FQGTGA. The ends lost 5 bases at V and 6 bases at J; junction bases unmatched: 9. CDR3 size: 15 residues.

V usage is TRBV19 and J usage is TRBJ1-2; D is uncertain. Germline V gene lookup returns CDR1 LNHDA and CDR2 SQIVND (reference sequence). The CDR3 loop spans 14 amino acids. Trimming pared 0 bases from V and 6 bases from J, leaving 11 bases between. CDR3 protein: CASSIDAGWDGYTF. The CDR3, as DNA: TGTGCCAGTAGTATAGATGCGGGTTGGGATGGCTACACCTTC.

The chain employs TRBV3-1 (or the pseudogene TRBV3-2) and TRBJ1-2; no clear D. V was clipped by 4 bases and J by 5 bases, with 20 bases between them. CDR1 and CDR2 (germline): LGHDT, YNNKEL (reference sequence). This CDR3 has 16 amino acids. The DNA of the CDR3 is TGTGCCAGCAGCCGCGGACGGACCTATATACTTTATGGCTACACCTTC. Its protein is CASSRGRTYILYGYTF.

The chain has TRBV30 and TRBJ2-1, with D perhaps being TRBD1 or TRBD2 (5 bases each). Germline lookup yields CDR1 GTSNPN and CDR2 SVGIG (reference sequence). The germline V and J ends were trimmed by 3 bases and 10 bases, with 7 bases remaining between them. The CDR3 runs 10 residues. CDR3 residues: CAWSEGEQFF. The CDR3 DNA is TGTGCCTGGAGCGAGGGGGAGCAGTTCTTC.

The CDR3 loop reads CASSEAAGGHNEQFF. The CDR3 DNA reads TGTGCCAGCAGTGAAGCGGCGGGGGGGCACAATGAGCAGTTCTTC. The V gene is TRBV6-1, the J gene TRBJ2-1; 9 nucleotides match TRBD2. Trimming at V came to 0 bases and at J to 5 bases, leaving 2 bases not matched to a gene. The CDR3 has 15 residues. The germline V gene has CDR1 MNHNS and CDR2 SASEGT.

The rearrangement uses TRBV6-4 and TRBJ2-2, with 10 bases aligning to TRBD2. CDR1 and CDR2 (germline): MRHNA, SNTAGT. V trimming: 5 bases; J trimming: 4 bases; junction bases outside the gene matches: 7. The CDR3 length is 16 residues. This chain's CDR3 is CASSLGLADGTGELFF. CDR3 nucleotide sequence: TGTGCCAGCAGTCTCGGACTAGCGGATGGCACCGGGGAGCTGTTTTTT.

V gene TRBV5-6 combines with J gene TRBJ1-2; tentatively, D is TRBD1 (6 bases). The germline gives CDR1 SGHDT, CDR2 YYEEEE. V was trimmed by 0 bases and J by 2 bases, leaving 8 bases between them. The CDR3 consists of 14 residues. The CDR3 spells CASSLGQGNYGYTF. CDR3 coding DNA: TGTGCCAGCAGCTTGGGGCAGGGGAACTATGGCTACACCTTC. The variable domain in full, completed from reference TRBV5-6 and TRBJ1-2, reads DAGVTQSPTHLIKTRGQQVTLRCSPKSGHDTVSWYQQALGQGPQFIFQYYEEEERQRGNFPDRFSGHQFPNYSSELNVNALLLGDSALYLCASSLGQGNYGYTFGSGTRLTVV.

The chain joins TRBV19 to TRBJ1-1; possibly TRBD1 for D (5 bases). The CDR3 spans 12 residues. Germline V gene lookup returns CDR1 LNHDA and CDR2 SQIVND (reference sequence). Trimming cost V 5 bases and J 4 bases, with 8 bases left between them. CDR3 bases: TGTGCCAGTAGTGTTGGGGGCACTGAAGCTTTCTTT. This encodes CASSVGGTEAFF.

The chain uses TRBV5-1 and TRBJ2-1; a weak D match, TRBD1 (6 bases). There are 15 residues in the CDR3. V was clipped by 6 bases and J by 3 bases, with 16 bases between them. CDR1 and CDR2 from the germline V gene are SGHRS and YFSETQ. The CDR3 DNA follows: TGCGCCAGCACCCTCGGGACCAGGGGCTACAATGAGCAGTTCTTC. Translating gives CASTLGTRGYNEQFF.

This clone was seen once. This sequence joins TRBV6-5 and TRBJ1-2; D is ambiguous. V dropped 3 bases and J dropped 3 bases, with 8 bases sitting between them. CDR1 MNHEY and CDR2 SVGAGI come from the germline V gene. This CDR3 comprises 13 residues. This chain's CDR3 is CASSYREYYGYTF. The CDR3 nucleotides read TGTGCCAGCAGTTATCGGGAATACTATGGCTACACCTTC.

This clone turned up a few times. The gene calls are TRBV30 and TRBJ2-7; 7 nucleotides align to TRBD1. Germline loops: CDR1 GTSNPN, CDR2 SVGIG (reference sequence). The CDR3 has 13 residues. V trimming: 5 bases; J trimming: 6 bases; junction bases outside the gene matches: 10. The CDR3 spells CAWGLTGAGEQYF. CDR3 coding DNA: TGTGCCTGGGGCCTTACAGGGGCCGGCGAGCAGTACTTC.

The gene calls are TRBV6-2 or TRBV6-3 and TRBJ2-3; D remains ambiguous. CDR1 and CDR2 from the germline V gene are MNHEY and SVGEGT. CDR3 length: 15 amino acids. The V end lost 7 bases, the J end lost 0 bases, and 14 bases lay between the germline ends. The chain's CDR3 is CASTPGTSSTDTQYF. CDR3 sequence (DNA): TGTGCCAGCACCCCCGGAACCTCTAGCACAGATACGCAGTATTTT.